This is a list of T cell receptor beta chains from one sample in a study of cytomegalovirus exposure and HLA in healthy donors. Produced via immunoSEQ multiplex PCR; TCRdb's table is partial and in-frame only. The repertoire holds roughly 130,000 clones, 89% seen once, with around 9% in the top ten. Specimen: PBMCs. Receptor source: a woman between 18 and 30 years old in good health and CMV-seropositive. Both conserved end residues are part of each CDR3. The D gene is left open where the match is weak. Expanded clones get a size class; other rows say once, few or many, or leave the size out.

v_call: TRBV30
clone_size: .
d_call: TRBD1
j_call: TRBJ1-2
cdr3_nt: TGTGCCTGGGATCTGACAGGGTACTATGGCTACACCTTC
cdr3_aa: CAWDLTGYYGYTF

v_call: TRBV7-8
clone_size: few
d_call: .
j_call: TRBJ1-2
cdr3_nt: TGTGCCAGCAGTCAAGCCGGGACATTCTATGGCTACACCTTC
cdr3_aa: CASSQAGTFYGYTF

v_call: TRBV29-1
clone_size: .
d_call: .
j_call: TRBJ2-7
cdr3_nt: TGCAGCGTTGTGACAGACGCTATTCCCTACGAGCAGTACTTC
cdr3_aa: CSVVTDAIPYEQYF

v_call: TRBV27
clone_size: many
d_call: TRBD1
j_call: TRBJ1-1
cdr3_nt: TGTGCCAGCAGTTTAGGGACAGCTAGTGAAGCTTTCTTT
cdr3_aa: CASSLGTASEAFF

v_call: TRBV7-9
clone_size: .
d_call: TRBD1
j_call: TRBJ2-7
cdr3_nt: TGTGCCAGCAGCCCCCTCAGGGGGCGCCCCGGCGAGCAGTACTTC
cdr3_aa: CASSPLRGRPGEQYF

v_call: TRBV4-1
clone_size: .
d_call: TRBD1
j_call: TRBJ2-5
cdr3_nt: TGCGCCAGCAGCTTCGGACAGGGGAGAGAGACCCAGTACTTC
cdr3_aa: CASSFGQGRETQYF

v_call: TRBV7-2
clone_size: .
d_call: TRBD1
j_call: TRBJ1-5
cdr3_nt: TGTGCCAGCAGCTTAAGGGGACAGAGCAATCAGCCCCAGCATTTT
cdr3_aa: CASSLRGQSNQPQHF

v_call: TRBV28
clone_size: once
d_call: .
j_call: TRBJ1-5
cdr3_nt: TGTGCCAGCAGTCCACAGGGAAGAAATCAGCCCCAGCATTTT
cdr3_aa: CASSPQGRNQPQHF

v_call: TRBV9
clone_size: .
d_call: TRBD2
j_call: TRBJ2-1
cdr3_nt: TGTGCCAGCAGCGTAGTACTAGCGGGGGGGCATGAGCAGTTCTTC
cdr3_aa: CASSVVLAGGHEQFF

v_call: TRBV5-1
clone_size: .
d_call: .
j_call: TRBJ2-3
cdr3_nt: TGCGCCAGCAGCTTAGGTGGAGGGGGCGGCACAGATACGCAGTATTTT
cdr3_aa: CASSLGGGGGTDTQYF

v_call: TRBV5-4
clone_size: .
d_call: .
j_call: TRBJ2-7
cdr3_nt: TGTGCCAGCAGCGTTGACTGGAGCTCCTACGAGCAGTACTTC
cdr3_aa: CASSVDWSSYEQYF

v_call: TRBV5-1
clone_size: few
d_call: .
j_call: TRBJ1-1
cdr3_nt: TGCGCCAGCAGCTTGGAGGTTGAGGACACTGAAGCTTTCTTT
cdr3_aa: CASSLEVEDTEAFF

v_call: TRBV9
clone_size: once
d_call: .
j_call: TRBJ1-2
cdr3_nt: TGTGCCAGCAGCGTAGATCGGAACTATGGCTACACCTTC
cdr3_aa: CASSVDRNYGYTF

v_call: TRBV7-6
clone_size: many
d_call: .
j_call: TRBJ2-3
cdr3_nt: TGTGCCAGCTCCTCAGCGGCAGATACGCAGTATTTT
cdr3_aa: CASSSAADTQYF

v_call: TRBV6-5
clone_size: .
d_call: .
j_call: TRBJ2-7
cdr3_nt: TGTGCCAGCAGTCCCGCCGGGACTTCCTACGAGCAGTACTTC
cdr3_aa: CASSPAGTSYEQYF

v_call: TRBV19
clone_size: .
d_call: TRBD1
j_call: TRBJ2-3
cdr3_nt: TGTGCCAGTAGTCCTTACAGGGGCTCGGGGTCCACAGATACGCAGTATTTT
cdr3_aa: CASSPYRGSGSTDTQYF

v_call: TRBV5-3
clone_size: .
d_call: TRBD1
j_call: TRBJ2-5
cdr3_nt: TGTGCCAGAAGCCCGGGACAGGGTGAGGAGGAGACCCAGTACTTC
cdr3_aa: CARSPGQGEEETQYF

v_call: TRBV7-9
clone_size: .
d_call: TRBD2
j_call: TRBJ2-7
cdr3_nt: TGTGCCAGCAGCTCGACTCAGCGGGGGCACACCTACGAGCAGTACTTC
cdr3_aa: CASSSTQRGHTYEQYF

v_call: TRBV27
clone_size: .
d_call: .
j_call: TRBJ1-2
cdr3_nt: TGTGCCAGCAGGGAGCTGGGGGGTATGTGGGGCTACACCTTC
cdr3_aa: CASRELGGMWGYTF

v_call: TRBV28
clone_size: .
d_call: .
j_call: TRBJ1-1
cdr3_nt: TGTGCCAGCAGTTCCCGCCACTCCTCGGGGAGGGGTAACACTGAAGCTTTCTTT
cdr3_aa: CASSSRHSSGRGNTEAFF

v_call: TRBV2
clone_size: .
d_call: .
j_call: TRBJ1-2
cdr3_nt: TGTGCCAGCAGTCACTTTAGCTATGGCTACACCTTC
cdr3_aa: CASSHFSYGYTF

v_call: TRBV7-6
clone_size: .
d_call: TRBD1
j_call: TRBJ1-2
cdr3_nt: TGTGCCAGCAGCTCCCACCCAGGGGGCAGGGGTGGTGGCTACACCTTC
cdr3_aa: CASSSHPGGRGGGYTF

v_call: TRBV4-2
clone_size: .
d_call: .
j_call: TRBJ2-3
cdr3_nt: TGTGCCAGCAGCCAAAGGGGCAACACAGATACGCAGTATTTT
cdr3_aa: CASSQRGNTDTQYF

v_call: TRBV5-6
clone_size: .
d_call: .
j_call: TRBJ1-1
cdr3_nt: TGTGCCAGCAGTATCCGACAGATGAACACTGAAGCTTTCTTT
cdr3_aa: CASSIRQMNTEAFF

v_call: TRBV15
clone_size: .
d_call: .
j_call: TRBJ1-1
cdr3_nt: TGTGCCACCAGCAGAGAAGGGGGGGTAGGTGAAGCTTTCTTT
cdr3_aa: CATSREGGVGEAFF

v_call: TRBV13
clone_size: .
d_call: .
j_call: TRBJ1-6
cdr3_nt: TGTGCCAGCAGCTTATCCTCGATTGGGCGCATAAATAATTCACCCCTCCACTTT
cdr3_aa: CASSLSSIGRINNSPLHF

v_call: TRBV13
clone_size: few
d_call: TRBD2
j_call: TRBJ2-2
cdr3_nt: TGTGCCACCCACGGACTAGCCGGCACCGGGGAGCTGTTTTTT
cdr3_aa: CATHGLAGTGELFF

v_call: TRBV6-4
clone_size: .
d_call: .
j_call: TRBJ2-1
cdr3_nt: TGTGCCAGCAGTGACTCGAGTACCCGCGTGAATGAGCAGTTCTTC
cdr3_aa: CASSDSSTRVNEQFF

v_call: TRBV2
clone_size: .
d_call: .
j_call: TRBJ2-5
cdr3_nt: TGTGCCAGCAGCGCGAAGGGCGGGGAAGAGACCCAGTACTTC
cdr3_aa: CASSAKGGEETQYF

v_call: TRBV30
clone_size: .
d_call: TRBD1
j_call: TRBJ1-5
cdr3_nt: TGTGCCTGGAGTGTAGCAGGGGGAGGCAATCAGCCCCAGCATTTT
cdr3_aa: CAWSVAGGGNQPQHF

v_call: TRBV6-5
clone_size: once
d_call: TRBD1
j_call: TRBJ1-5
cdr3_nt: TGTGCCAGCAGCCCAGGGACAGCCCAAGGGCCCCAGCATTTT
cdr3_aa: CASSPGTAQGPQHF

v_call: TRBV7-3
clone_size: many
d_call: .
j_call: TRBJ2-3
cdr3_nt: TGTGCCAGCAGCTTAAAGCCAGGCCCGGAAGATACGCAGTATTTT
cdr3_aa: CASSLKPGPEDTQYF

v_call: TRBV7-2
clone_size: .
d_call: .
j_call: TRBJ1-5
cdr3_nt: TGTGCCAGCAGCTTCTTGGGGGCGGGCAATCAGCCCCAGCATTTT
cdr3_aa: CASSFLGAGNQPQHF

v_call: TRBV19
clone_size: .
d_call: TRBD1
j_call: TRBJ1-2
cdr3_nt: TGTGCCAGTAGTATGTCAGGACAGGGGATCGATGGCTACACCTTC
cdr3_aa: CASSMSGQGIDGYTF

v_call: TRBV5-4
clone_size: .
d_call: .
j_call: TRBJ2-5
cdr3_nt: TGTGCCAGCAGCCGGACAGTGTACCAAGAGACCCAGTACTTC
cdr3_aa: CASSRTVYQETQYF